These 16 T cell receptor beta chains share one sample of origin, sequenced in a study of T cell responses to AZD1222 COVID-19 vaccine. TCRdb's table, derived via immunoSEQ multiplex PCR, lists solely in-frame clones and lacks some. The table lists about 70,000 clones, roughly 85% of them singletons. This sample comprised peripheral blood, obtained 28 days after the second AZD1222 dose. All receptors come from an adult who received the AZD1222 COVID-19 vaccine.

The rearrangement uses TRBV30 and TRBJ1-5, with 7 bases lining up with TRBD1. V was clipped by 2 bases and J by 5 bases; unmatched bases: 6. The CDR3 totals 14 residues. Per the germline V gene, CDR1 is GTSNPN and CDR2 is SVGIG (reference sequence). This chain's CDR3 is CAWSSDRLYQPQHF. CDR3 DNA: TGTGCCTGGAGTTCGGACAGGCTATATCAGCCCCAGCATTTT.

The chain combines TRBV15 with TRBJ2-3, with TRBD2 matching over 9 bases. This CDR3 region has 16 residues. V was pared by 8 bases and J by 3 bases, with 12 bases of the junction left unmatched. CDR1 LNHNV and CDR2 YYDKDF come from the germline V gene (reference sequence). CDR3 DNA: TGTGCCACCGGATCGGAAGTAGCGGGAGCAACAGATACGCAGTATTTT. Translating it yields CATGSEVAGATDTQYF.

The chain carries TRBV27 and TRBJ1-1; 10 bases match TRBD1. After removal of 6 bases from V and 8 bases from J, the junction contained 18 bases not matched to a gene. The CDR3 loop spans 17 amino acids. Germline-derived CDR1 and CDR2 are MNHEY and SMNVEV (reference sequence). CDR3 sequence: CASSLQPPGQGLPEAFF. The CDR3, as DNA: TGTGCCAGCAGCCTCCAACCCCCGGGACAGGGGCTCCCAGAAGCTTTCTTT.

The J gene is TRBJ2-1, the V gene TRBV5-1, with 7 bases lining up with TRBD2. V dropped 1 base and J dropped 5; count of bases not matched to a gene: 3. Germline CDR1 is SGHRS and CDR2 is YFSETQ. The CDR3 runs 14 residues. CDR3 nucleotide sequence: TGCGCCAGCAGCTTGACGGCGGGAGACAATGAGCAGTTCTTC. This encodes CASSLTAGDNEQFF.

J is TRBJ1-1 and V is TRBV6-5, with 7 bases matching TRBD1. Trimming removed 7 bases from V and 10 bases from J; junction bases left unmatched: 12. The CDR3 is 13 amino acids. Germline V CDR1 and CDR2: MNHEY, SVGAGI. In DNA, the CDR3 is TGTGCCAGCATGCGTCAGGGGGTCGCGGGAGCTTTCTTT. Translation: CASMRQGVAGAFF.

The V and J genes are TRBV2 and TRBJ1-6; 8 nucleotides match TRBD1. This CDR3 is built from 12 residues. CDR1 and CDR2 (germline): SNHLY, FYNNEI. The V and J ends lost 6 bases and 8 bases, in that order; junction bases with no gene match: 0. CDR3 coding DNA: TGTGCCAGCAGGGACAGGGATTCACCCCTCCACTTT. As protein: CASRDRDSPLHF.

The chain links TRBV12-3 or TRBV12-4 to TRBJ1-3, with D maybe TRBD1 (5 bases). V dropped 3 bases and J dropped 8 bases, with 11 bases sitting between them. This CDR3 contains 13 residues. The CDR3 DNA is TGTGCCAGCAGTTTTCTGGGGGGAGACACCATATATTTT. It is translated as CASSFLGGDTIYF.

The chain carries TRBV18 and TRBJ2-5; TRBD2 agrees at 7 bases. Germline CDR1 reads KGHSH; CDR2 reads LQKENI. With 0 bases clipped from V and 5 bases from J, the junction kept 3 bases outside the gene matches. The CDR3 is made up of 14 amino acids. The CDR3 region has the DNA TGTGCCAGCTCACCACCGACTAGCTCCGAGACCCAGTACTTC. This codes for CASSPPTSSETQYF.

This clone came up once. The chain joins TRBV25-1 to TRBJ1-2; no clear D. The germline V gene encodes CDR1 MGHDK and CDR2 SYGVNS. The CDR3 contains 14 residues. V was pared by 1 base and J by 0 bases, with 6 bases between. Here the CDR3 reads CASSEFGANYGYTF. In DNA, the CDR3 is TGTGCCAGCAGTGAATTCGGGGCTAACTATGGCTACACCTTC.

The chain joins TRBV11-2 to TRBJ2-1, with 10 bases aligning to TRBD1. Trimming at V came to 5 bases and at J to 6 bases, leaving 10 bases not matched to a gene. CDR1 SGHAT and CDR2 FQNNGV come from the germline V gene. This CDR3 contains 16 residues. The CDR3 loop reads CASSPMTGGVGNEQFF. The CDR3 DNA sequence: TGTGCCAGCAGCCCTATGACAGGGGGCGTCGGCAATGAGCAGTTCTTC.

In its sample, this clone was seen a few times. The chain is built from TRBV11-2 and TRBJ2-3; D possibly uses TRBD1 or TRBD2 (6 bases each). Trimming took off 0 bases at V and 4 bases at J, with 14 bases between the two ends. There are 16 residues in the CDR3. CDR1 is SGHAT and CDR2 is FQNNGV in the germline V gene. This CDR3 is CASSLDGGLWADTQYF. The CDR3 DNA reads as TGTGCCAGCAGCTTAGACGGGGGCCTTTGGGCAGATACGCAGTATTTT.

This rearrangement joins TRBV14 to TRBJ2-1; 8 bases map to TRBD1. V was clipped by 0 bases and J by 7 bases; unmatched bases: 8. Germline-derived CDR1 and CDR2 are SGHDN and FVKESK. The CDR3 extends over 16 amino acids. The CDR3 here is CASSQDPQGALNEQFF. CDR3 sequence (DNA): TGTGCCAGCAGCCAAGATCCCCAGGGGGCATTAAATGAGCAGTTCTTC.

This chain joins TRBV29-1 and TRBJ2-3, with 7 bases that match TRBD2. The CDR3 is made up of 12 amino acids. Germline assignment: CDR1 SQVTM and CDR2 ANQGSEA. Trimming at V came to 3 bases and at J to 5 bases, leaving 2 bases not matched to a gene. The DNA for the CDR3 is TGCAGCGTTGATGCGGGGGTAGATACGCAGTATTTT. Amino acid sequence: CSVDAGVDTQYF.

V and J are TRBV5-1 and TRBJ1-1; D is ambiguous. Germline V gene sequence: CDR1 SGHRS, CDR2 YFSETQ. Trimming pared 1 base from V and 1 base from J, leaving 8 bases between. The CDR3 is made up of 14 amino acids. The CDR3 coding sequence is TGCGCCAGCAGCTTGTACGTTGGGAACACTGAAGCTTTCTTT. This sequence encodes CASSLYVGNTEAFF.

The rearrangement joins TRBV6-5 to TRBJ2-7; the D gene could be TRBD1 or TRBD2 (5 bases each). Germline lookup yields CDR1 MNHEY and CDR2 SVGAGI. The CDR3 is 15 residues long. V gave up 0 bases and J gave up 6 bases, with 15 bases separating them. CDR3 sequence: CASSYSLYLGTEQYF. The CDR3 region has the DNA TGTGCCAGCAGTTACTCGCTGTATCTAGGGACCGAGCAGTACTTC.

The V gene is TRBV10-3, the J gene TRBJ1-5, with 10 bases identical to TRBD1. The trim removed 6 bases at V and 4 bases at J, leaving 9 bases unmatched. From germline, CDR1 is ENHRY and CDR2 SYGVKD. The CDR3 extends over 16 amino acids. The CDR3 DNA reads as TGTGCCATCAGCCAGAGGGTGGGACAGGGGAATCAGCCCCAGCATTTT. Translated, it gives CAISQRVGQGNQPQHF.